Only one count was recorded for the clone carrying this T cell receptor beta chain. The sample comes from a study of blood T cell repertoires in COVID-19. Study-wide context: Acute and convalescent COVID-19 samples came from the United States, Italy and Spain.

As originally analysed: Researchers report that nucleated cell counts were estimated from reference gene primer amplification. Sequencing was performed with immunoSEQ multiplex PCR; in TCRdb, only in-frame clones are kept and a portion is missing. V, J and clone size are taken as reported in that table, and D and trimming were inferred from the DNA itself. This table has 55,000 to 65,000 clones, over 75% appearing once. The CDR3 is 15 residues long. In germline, CDR1 is SGHVS, CDR2 FNYEAQ. The V and J ends lost 2 bases and 2 bases respectively, with 10 bases between them. The V gene is TRBV7-6, the J gene TRBJ2-1; the D gene is possibly TRBD2 (6 bases). The TCR sequence derives from a man aged 80 or over in a cohort sampled during active COVID-19. What was sequenced was peripheral blood. CDR3 coding DNA: TGTGCCAGCAGCTTAACGGGACTTACCTACAATGAGCAGTTCTTC. This encodes CASSLTGLTYNEQFF.